These 26 T cell receptor beta chains came from one sample sequenced in a study of blood T cell repertoires in COVID-19. The repertoire was sequenced with immunoSEQ multiplex PCR; TCRdb's copy has only in-frame clones and lacks some. Found here are 110,000 to 150,000 clones, about 79% of them singletons; the top ten hold 9.5% to 13%. Sequencing used peripheral blood. These receptors were collected from a man aged 55 to 70 with active or convalescent COVID-19.

The chain has TRBV6-2 or TRBV6-3 and TRBJ1-5; 7 bases align to TRBD1. CDR1 MNHEY and CDR2 SVGEGT come from the germline V gene. This CDR3 region has 14 residues. Trimming took 5 bases from V and 7 from J; bases not matched to a gene: 8. This CDR3 is CASSRQGIDQPQHF. The DNA of the CDR3 is TGTGCCAGCAGTCGACAGGGAATTGACCAGCCCCAGCATTTT.

The CDR3 protein is CASSLRARGENTEAFF. The CDR3 DNA reads as TGTGCCAGCAGCCTTAGGGCCCGGGGGGAGAACACTGAAGCTTTCTTT. The chain combines TRBV11-2 with TRBJ1-1, with a tentative D call TRBD1 (5 bases). The germline gives CDR1 SGHAT, CDR2 FQNNGV. The ends were cut back, 5 bases at V and 1 base at J, with 17 bases in the middle. CDR3 length: 16 residues. The variable domain in full, completed from reference TRBV11-2 and TRBJ1-1, reads EAGVAQSPRYKIIEKRQSVAFWCNPISGHATLYWYQQILGQGPKLLIQFQNNGVVDDSQLPKDRFSAERLKGVDSTLKIQPAKLEDSAVYLCASSLRARGENTEAFFGQGTRLTVV.

The chain carries TRBV5-1 and TRBJ2-5; 7 bases line up with TRBD1. The CDR3 is 14 residues long. V gave up 4 bases and J gave up 2 bases; unmatched junction bases: 5. Germline CDR1 SGHRS, CDR2 YFSETQ. The CDR3 sequence is CASSMGQTQETQYF. CDR3 nucleotides: TGCGCCAGCAGCATGGGACAGACACAAGAGACCCAGTACTTC.

This clone was counted only a few times. The rearrangement uses TRBV7-8 and TRBJ1-5; weak D call: TRBD1 (6 bases). Germline CDR1 is SGHVS and CDR2 is FQNEAQ. The CDR3 totals 16 residues. Trimming removed 2 bases from V and 4 bases from J, with 15 bases in between. The CDR3 nucleotides are TGTGCCAGCAGCTTAAGGGGCGACAGGTCTAATCAGCCCCAGCATTTT. The encoded protein is CASSLRGDRSNQPQHF. Full variable domain (rest looked up from reference TRBV7-8 and TRBJ1-5): GAGVSQSPRYKVAKRGQDVALRCDPISGHVSLFWYQQALGQGPEFLTYFQNEAQLDKSGLPSDRFFAERPEGSVSTLKIQRTQQEDSAVYLCASSLRGDRSNQPQHFGDGTRLSIL.

V gene TRBV7-2 combines with J gene TRBJ2-5; 14 positions agree with TRBD2. After removal of 3 bases from V and 8 bases from J, the junction contained 5 bases not matched to a gene. The CDR3 has 15 residues. Germline V gene data show CDR1 as SGHTA and CDR2 as FQGNSA. Here the CDR3 DNA reads TGTGCCAGCAGCTTGGGGACTAGCGGGAGTAAAACCCAGTACTTC. Translation gives CASSLGTSGSKTQYF.

CDR3 in DNA: TGTGCCAGCAGCCCGGGTCGAGATACGCAGTATTTT. Its protein is CASSPGRDTQYF. The rearrangement uses TRBV7-9 and TRBJ2-3; D ambiguous. Germline CDR1 and CDR2: SEHNR and FQNEAQ (reference sequence). This CDR3 region has 12 residues. V was cut by 5 bases and J by 5 bases, with 8 bases left in between. Together with reference TRBV7-9 and TRBJ2-3, the CDR3 gives the full variable domain: DTGVSQNPRHKITKRGQNVTFRCDPISEHNRLYWYRQTLGQGPEFLTYFQNEAQLEKSRLLSDRFSAERPKGSFSTLEIQRTEQGDSAMYLCASSPGRDTQYFGPGTRLTVL.

The CDR3 sequence is CASSEVAGGLTGELFF. CDR3 DNA sequence: TGTGCCAGCAGCGAGGTAGCGGGAGGGCTCACCGGGGAGCTGTTTTTT. The chain recombines TRBV21-1 with TRBJ2-2; whether TRBD2, the table's D call, matches the DNA was not checked. TRBV21-1 is a listed pseudogene. The CDR3 totals 16 residues.

The chain recombines TRBV3-1 (or the pseudogene TRBV3-2) with TRBJ2-2, with 14 bases that match TRBD2. The CDR3 consists of 19 residues. The V and J ends lost 4 bases and 7 bases, in that order; junction bases with no gene match: 14. Per the germline V gene, CDR1 is LGHDT and CDR2 is YNNKEL (reference sequence). The CDR3, as DNA: TGTGCCAGCAGCCCACGGCCCCCGACTAGCGGGGGGGGTAGCGGGGAGCTGTTTTTT. It specifies CASSPRPPTSGGGSGELFF.

The genes are TRBV11-2 and TRBJ2-5, with D perhaps matching TRBD2 (7 bases). From germline, CDR1 is SGHAT and CDR2 FQNNGV. The CDR3 is made up of 14 amino acids. V shed 4 bases and J shed 4 bases, with 13 bases lying between them. In DNA form, the CDR3 reads TGTGCCAGCAGCTCTGATCGGGGGGCAGAGACCCAGTACTTC. This translates into CASSSDRGAETQYF.

This clone was detected once. The V and J genes are TRBV28 and TRBJ1-1, with TRBD1 matching 8 bases. The germline gives CDR1 MDHEN, CDR2 SYDVKM. The V gene end was trimmed by 6 bases and the J gene end by 8 bases; junction bases not matched to a gene: 5. The CDR3 totals 12 residues. CDR3 coding DNA: TGTGCCAGCAGGGAAAGGACAGGGGAAGCTTTCTTT. Translating it yields CASRERTGEAFF.

The chain joins TRBV11-3 to TRBJ2-2; possible D gene TRBD2, 5 bases. Germline CDR1 reads SGHNT; CDR2 reads YENEEA. Trimming removed 1 base at V and 5 bases at J, with 14 bases between. The CDR3 has 16 residues. Here the CDR3 reads CASSLGGLSRTGELFF. CDR3 nucleotides: TGTGCCAGCAGCTTAGGCGGGCTTTCGCGTACCGGGGAGCTGTTTTTT.

The chain joins TRBV10-1 to TRBJ1-1; possibly TRBD1 for D (6 bases). V lost 3 bases to trimming and J lost 4 bases, with 15 bases between them. Germline V gives CDR1 WNHNN, CDR2 SYGVQD (reference sequence). The CDR3 is 15 amino acids. This CDR3 is CASSDPDRPFTEAFF. The CDR3 DNA is TGCGCCAGCAGTGATCCCGACAGGCCTTTCACTGAAGCTTTCTTT.

The chain joins TRBV10-2 to TRBJ1-1; 8 bases agree with TRBD1. Germline V gene lookup returns CDR1 WSHSY and CDR2 SAAADI. This CDR3 is 15 amino acids long. J was trimmed by 4 bases and V by 6 bases; bases with no gene match: 10. DNA of the CDR3: TGCGCCAGCAGAGACACAGGGGGTGGGAGCACTGAAGCTTTCTTT. This codes for CASRDTGGGSTEAFF.

The V call is TRBV5-6, the J call TRBJ2-7; 8 bases map to TRBD2. The germline V gene encodes CDR1 SGHDT and CDR2 YYEEEE. This CDR3 has 19 residues. J was trimmed by 4 bases and V by 4 bases; bases with no gene match: 22. The CDR3: CASSPYLTSEKTNRYEQYV. The CDR3 coding sequence is TGTGCCAGCAGCCCATATTTGACTAGCGAGAAAACGAACCGATACGAGCAGTACGTC.

The V call is TRBV4-3, the J call TRBJ2-1; TRBD2 matches at 10 bases. The germline CDR1 and CDR2 sequences are LGHNA and YSLEER. V was clipped by 0 bases and J by 8 bases; unmatched bases: 10. CDR3 length: 17 amino acids. The CDR3 loop reads CASSQDGTSVSSDEQFF. Written as DNA, the CDR3 is TGCGCCAGCAGCCAAGATGGGACTAGCGTCTCCTCCGATGAGCAGTTCTTC.

The chain has TRBV7-9 and TRBJ2-7; 11 bases align to TRBD1. The V gene end was trimmed by 5 bases and the J gene end by 4 bases; junction bases not matched to a gene: 4. Germline V gives CDR1 SEHNR, CDR2 FQNEAQ (reference sequence). This CDR3 has 14 amino acids. The CDR3 region has the DNA TGTGCCAGCAGCCGGGGACAGGGGGAATACGAGCAGTACGTC. Translated: CASSRGQGEYEQYV.

V is TRBV14 and J is TRBJ1-2; D is ambiguous. The CDR3 runs to 13 residues. CDR1 and CDR2 from the germline V gene are SGHDN and FVKESK. The germline V and J ends were trimmed by 4 bases and 0 bases, with 6 bases remaining between them. The chain's CDR3 is CASSPDTNYGYTF. The CDR3 DNA reads as TGTGCCAGCAGCCCCGACACTAACTATGGCTACACCTTC.

The chain uses TRBV5-5 and TRBJ1-2; D might be TRBD1 (6 bases). The germline V gene encodes CDR1 SGHKS and CDR2 YYEKEE (reference sequence). The CDR3 has 14 residues. Trimming removed 4 bases from V and 7 bases from J, with 17 bases in between. For the CDR3, the DNA is TGTGCCAGCAGCCCGACACAGGGTTCCCTTGGCTACACCTTC. It is translated as CASSPTQGSLGYTF.

The genes are TRBV6-2 or TRBV6-3 and TRBJ1-2; D is undetermined. Trimming took 0 bases from V and 4 from J, leaving 12 bases between them. The CDR3 sequence is 15 residues long. Germline CDR1 reads MNHEY; CDR2 reads SVGEGT. CDR3 loop: CASSYSASGPYGYTF. The DNA for the CDR3 is TGTGCCAGCAGTTACTCAGCCAGTGGGCCCTATGGCTACACCTTC.

This chain joins TRBV7-2 and TRBJ2-5; 9 bases match TRBD2. V was clipped by 1 base and J by 4 bases; unmatched bases: 16. The V gene's germline CDR1 is SGHTA and CDR2 FQGNSA. The CDR3 loop spans 19 amino acids. CDR3 DNA sequence: TGTGCCAGCAGCTTAGTGAGGGGGGCTAGCGGGACCAGACGAGAGACCCAGTACTTC. Its protein product is CASSLVRGASGTRRETQYF.

The J gene is TRBJ2-1, the V gene TRBV4-1, with 9 bases identical to TRBD1. Germline lookup yields CDR1 MGHRA and CDR2 YSYEKL. Losses at the gene ends were 1 base for V and 3 bases for J; bases not matched to a gene: 4. This CDR3 comprises 16 residues. CDR3 loop: CASSQGAGQGYNEQFF. CDR3 in DNA: TGCGCCAGCAGCCAAGGGGCGGGACAGGGCTACAATGAGCAGTTCTTC.

In its sample, this clone was seen once. The chain is built from TRBV7-2 and TRBJ2-3, with D perhaps matching TRBD2 (5 bases). The V and J ends lost 4 bases and 3 bases respectively, with 14 bases between them. Germline lookup yields CDR1 SGHTA and CDR2 FQGNSA. The CDR3 is made up of 15 amino acids. The CDR3 region has the DNA TGTGCCAGCAGCTGGCTCGGGATGGGGACAGATACGCAGTATTTT. Residues: CASSWLGMGTDTQYF.

The rearrangement links TRBV15 to TRBJ2-7, with TRBD1 identical over 7 bases. There are 16 residues in the CDR3. After removal of 4 bases from V and 4 bases from J, the junction contained 13 bases not matched to a gene. Per the germline V gene, CDR1 is LNHNV and CDR2 is YYDKDF (reference sequence). The CDR3 bases are TGTGCCACCAGCATAAGGTCAGGGACAGAAGAATACGAGCAGTACGTC. Translating gives CATSIRSGTEEYEQYV.

The chain has TRBV15 and TRBJ2-2; D uncertain. The CDR3 totals 15 residues. Per germline, CDR1 LNHNV and CDR2 YYDKDF (reference sequence). V lost 0 bases and J lost 0, with 5 bases in between. For the CDR3, the DNA is TGTGCCACCAGCAGAGATATCTCGAACACCGGGGAGCTGTTTTTT. Amino acid sequence: CATSRDISNTGELFF.

The rearrangement uses TRBV10-3 and TRBJ1-1; 8 bases map to TRBD1. Germline trimming cut 10 bases from V and 2 bases from J; bases unmatched to any gene: 9. CDR1 and CDR2 from the germline V gene are ENHRY and SYGVKD. The CDR3 contains 14 residues. Here the CDR3 reads CATEKQGVNTEAFF. CDR3 DNA: TGTGCCACAGAGAAACAGGGGGTAAACACTGAAGCTTTCTTT.

The chain recombines TRBV30 with TRBJ1-4; D gene unclear. Trimming took 5 bases from V and 4 from J, leaving 17 bases between them. This CDR3 spans 15 amino acids. Germline V CDR1 and CDR2: GTSNPN, SVGIG (reference sequence). For the CDR3, the DNA is TGTGCCTGGGACACCGGGAGCCACATTAATGAAAAACTGTTTTTT. Encoded protein: CAWDTGSHINEKLFF. Supplemented by reference TRBV30 and TRBJ1-4, the full variable domain reads SQTIHQWPATLVQPVGSPLSLECTVEGTSNPNLYWYRQAAGRGLQLLFYSVGIGQISSEVPQNLSASRPQDRQFILSSKKLLLSDSGFYLCAWDTGSHINEKLFFGSGTQLSVL.